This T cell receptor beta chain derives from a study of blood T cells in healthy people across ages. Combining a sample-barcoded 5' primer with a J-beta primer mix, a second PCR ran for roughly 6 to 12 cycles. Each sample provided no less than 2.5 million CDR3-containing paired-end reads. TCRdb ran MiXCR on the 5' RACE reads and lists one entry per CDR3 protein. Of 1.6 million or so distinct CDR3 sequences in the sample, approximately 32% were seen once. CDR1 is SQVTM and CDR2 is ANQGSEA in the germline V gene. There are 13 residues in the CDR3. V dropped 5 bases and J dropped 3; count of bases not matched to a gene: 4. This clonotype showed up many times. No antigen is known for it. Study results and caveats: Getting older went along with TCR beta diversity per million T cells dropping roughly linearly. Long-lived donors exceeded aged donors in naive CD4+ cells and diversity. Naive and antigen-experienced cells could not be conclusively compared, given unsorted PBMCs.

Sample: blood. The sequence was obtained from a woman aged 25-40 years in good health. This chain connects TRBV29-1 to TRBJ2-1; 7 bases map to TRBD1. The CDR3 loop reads CSVMDRLYNEQFF. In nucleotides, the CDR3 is TGCAGCGTTATGGACAGGCTCTACAATGAGCAGTTCTTC.